These T cell receptor beta chains were read from a single sample in a study of control samples from healthy donors and cancer patients. Data came from immunoSEQ multiplex PCR; TCRdb stores just in-frame clones and leaves some out. The table records around 83,000 clones, approximately 94% of them present only once. The sequenced sample was PBMCs. The receptors come from a woman aged 40 to 55 with lung cancer. Both conserved end residues are trimmed from each CDR3.

j_call v_call cdr3_aa
TRBJ1-1 TRBV6-2/TRBV6-3 ASSPLKRSGAEVRGWNTEAF
TRBJ1-5 TRBV6-5 ASSNGGNQPQH
TRBJ1-1 TRBV9 ASSPRPGITEAF
TRBJ2-2 TRBV12-5 ASGFGARGGELF
TRBJ1-1 TRBV30 AWTPRGHGAANTEAF
TRBJ2-3 TRBV11-3 ASSLGPERGLTDTQY
TRBJ2-3 TRBV27 ASSLVGASTDTQY
TRBJ1-2 TRBV27 ASSLSGPNYGYT
TRBJ2-7 TRBV15 ATSRVGGLYEQY
TRBJ1-1 TRBV2 ASTGTGGGEAF
TRBJ1-1 TRBV12-5 ASRAGLNTEAF